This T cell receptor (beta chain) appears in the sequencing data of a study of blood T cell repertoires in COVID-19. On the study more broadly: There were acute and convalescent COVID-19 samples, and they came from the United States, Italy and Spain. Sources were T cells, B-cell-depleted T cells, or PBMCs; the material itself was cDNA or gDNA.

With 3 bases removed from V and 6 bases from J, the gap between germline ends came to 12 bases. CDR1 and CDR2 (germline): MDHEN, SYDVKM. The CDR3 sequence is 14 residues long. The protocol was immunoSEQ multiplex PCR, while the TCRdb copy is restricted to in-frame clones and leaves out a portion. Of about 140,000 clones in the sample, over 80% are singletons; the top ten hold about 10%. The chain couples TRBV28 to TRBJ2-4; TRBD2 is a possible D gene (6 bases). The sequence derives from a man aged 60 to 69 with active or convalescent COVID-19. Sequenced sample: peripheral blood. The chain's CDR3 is CASSLRGGGNIQYF. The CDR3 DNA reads TGTGCCAGCAGTTTGAGGGGAGGAGGAAACATTCAGTACTTC. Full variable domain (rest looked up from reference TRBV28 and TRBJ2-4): DVKVTQSSRYLVKRTGEKVFLECVQDMDHENMFWYRQDPGLGLRLIYFSYDVKMKEKGDIPEGYSVSREKKERFSLILESASTNQTSMYLCASSLRGGGNIQYFGAGTRLSVL.